This section outlines one T cell receptor beta chain sequence together with its context. Building the TCR beta libraries relied on iRepertoire HTBI primers, and CDR3 regions underwent Arm-PCR. MiXCR was run by TCRdb on the multiplex PCR reads, yielding one entry per CDR3 protein. The sample yields more than 300,000 distinct CDR3 sequences, 12% seen once. The sample originates from a study of regulatory T cells in long-lasting Graves disease. Time point denoted: newly diagnosed GD, antithyroid drugs for less than 3 months. Construction of the TCR library relied on RNA isolated from PBMCs. V was cut by 1 base and J by 6 bases, with 20 bases left in between. This CDR3 is 17 amino acids long. Germline V gene lookup returns CDR1 MNHGY and CDR2 SVAAGI. In addition, the sample was reused for a study of T cells in Graves' hyperthyroidism and ophthalmopathy.

This specimen consisted of peripheral blood mononuclear cells (PBMCs), obtained at new diagnosis, from a patient treated with antithyroid drugs. This clonotype was obtained from a woman aged 18 to 35 with Graves disease. The chain combines TRBV6-9 with TRBJ2-3; weak D call: TRBD1 (6 bases). CDR3 protein: CASSYYSNREPHDTQYF. The CDR3 DNA sequence: TGTGCCAGCAGTTATTATTCGAACAGGGAACCACACGATACGCAGTATTTT.